A selection of T cell receptor beta chains follows, all from one sample in a study of CD8 T cells in Susac syndrome. TCRdb processed the immunoSEQ multiplex PCR reads anew with MiXCR; each CDR3 protein has one entry. Counted here are some 96,000 distinct CDR3 sequences, roughly 94% occurring once; the ten biggest clones make up approximately 0.3%. Sequencing was done on a sample of CD4+ T cells from PBMCs. All receptors derive from a human donor with Susac syndrome. The CDR3 runs from the conserved cysteine through the conserved F or W. The D gene is left open where the match is weak. Clone size is not always given. Where it is, it says once, few, many or a class for expanded clones.

-	TRBJ2-2	-	TRBV12-3/TRBV12-4	TGTGCCAGCAGTTTAGGCGCGAACACCGGGGAGCTGTTTTTT	CASSLGANTGELFF
-	TRBJ1-2	-	TRBV29-1	TGCAGCGTTGACCTTACCGGGGCATCTGGCTACACCTTC	CSVDLTGASGYTF
-	TRBJ2-7	-	TRBV2	TGTGCCAGCATCTGGCAGACCTACGAGCAGTACTTC	CASIWQTYEQYF
-	TRBJ2-3	-	TRBV7-2	TGTGCCAGCAGCCGACTAGGCTACACAGATACGCAGTATTTT	CASSRLGYTDTQYF
-	TRBJ2-7	-	TRBV4-3	TGCGCCAGCAGCCAAGATGTCAGGCGGCCAGGTGGGAACGAGCAGTACTTC	CASSQDVRRPGGNEQYF
-	TRBJ2-5	-	TRBV2	TGTGCCAGCAGAAAGGGCCAGGGAAAAGAGACCCAGTACTTC	CASRKGQGKETQYF
once	TRBJ2-1	-	TRBV15	TGTGCCACCAGCGGAAACGACAATGAGCAGTTCTTC	CATSGNDNEQFF
-	TRBJ2-2	-	TRBV9	TGTGCCAGCAGCCGAGGGGGGATGCAGGCCGGGGAGCTGTTTTTT	CASSRGGMQAGELFF
-	TRBJ1-1	TRBD1	TRBV7-3	TGTGCCAGCAGGGGACAGGGATCCACTGAAGCTTTCTTT	CASRGQGSTEAFF
-	TRBJ2-1	TRBD2	TRBV6-5	TGTGCCAGCAGTTACCCGCGGACTAGCGGGGGATACAATGAGCAGTTCTTC	CASSYPRTSGGYNEQFF
-	TRBJ2-1	TRBD2	TRBV6-5	TGTGCCAGCAGTCCCGGTGGACTAGAGTTCAATGAGCAGTTCTTC	CASSPGGLEFNEQFF
-	TRBJ2-7	-	TRBV7-9	TGTGCCAGCCCCCACGGGATGGTGTACGAGCAGTACTTC	CASPHGMVYEQYF
-	TRBJ2-7	-	TRBV12-3/TRBV12-4	TGTGCCAGCAGTTTCTCCCATTCCTACGAGCAGTACTTC	CASSFSHSYEQYF
-	TRBJ1-2	-	TRBV20-1	TGCAGTGCTAGACCTCCAGGGACGAGCTATGGCTACACCTTC	CSARPPGTSYGYTF
-	TRBJ2-2	-	TRBV5-1	TGCGCCAGCAGCTTGGAACCCGGGATCGGCGGGGAGCTGTTTTTT	CASSLEPGIGGELFF
-	TRBJ1-6	-	TRBV7-9	TGTGCCAGCAGCCACAACAATTCACCCCTCCACTTT	CASSHNNSPLHF
-	TRBJ2-1	TRBD1	TRBV6-1	TGTGCCAGCAGTGAGGACAGGGACGAGCAGTTCTTC	CASSEDRDEQFF